The sample holds one count of the clone carrying this T cell receptor beta chain. Using immunoSEQ multiplex PCR, the repertoire was profiled, and TCRdb retains in-frame clones only, with some absent. The sample lists some 30,000 clones; approximately 89% were seen once. The sample's treatment: preoperative locoregional IRX-2 cytokine immunotherapy. The data originate from a study of preoperative IRX-2 immunotherapy in early breast cancer. Trimming stripped 6 bases from V and 4 bases from J, with 24 bases between. This CDR3 comprises 17 residues. V gene TRBV23-1 combines with J gene TRBJ1-1; D call uncertain. TRBV23-1 has ORF status, its function being uncertain. The sequencing here drew on tumor tissue, taken after IRX-2 immunotherapy. The clonotype comes from a human donor with breast cancer. DNA of the CDR3: TGCGCCAGCAGCCACCCCTACGATGGCTCCAAAGTCACTGAAGCTTTCTTT. As protein: CASSHPYDGSKVTEAFF.